What follows are 26 T cell receptor beta chains derived from one specimen sequenced in a study of blood T cell repertoires in COVID-19. The assay was immunoSEQ multiplex PCR, and TCRdb's table has in-frame clones only and misses some. The sample lists about 21,000 clones, under 90% occurring once. The sequenced sample was peripheral blood. These receptors were taken from a human donor in a cohort sampled during active COVID-19.

This rearrangement joins TRBV5-6 to TRBJ2-1; the D is unclear. Germline V gives CDR1 SGHDT, CDR2 YYEEEE. V was cut by 4 bases and J by 6 bases, with 23 bases left in between. The CDR3 is 17 residues long. CDR3 sequence: CASSHPGRVHIFNEQFF. DNA of the CDR3: TGTGCCAGCAGCCACCCCGGTCGGGTACATATTTTCAATGAGCAGTTCTTC. Together with reference TRBV5-6 and TRBJ2-1, the CDR3 gives the full variable domain: DAGVTQSPTHLIKTRGQQVTLRCSPKSGHDTVSWYQQALGQGPQFIFQYYEEEERQRGNFPDRFSGHQFPNYSSELNVNALLLGDSALYLCASSHPGRVHIFNEQFFGPGTRLTVL.

This chain links TRBV12-5 with TRBJ2-3, with D unresolved. The CDR3 is 13 amino acids. The germline V gene has CDR1 LGHNT and CDR2 FRNRAP. V gave up 2 bases and J gave up 0 bases, with 3 bases separating them. CDR3 bases: TGTGCTAGTGGTTTGTCTAGCACAGATACGCAGTATTTT. Translated, it gives CASGLSSTDTQYF. The whole variable domain, filled in from reference TRBV12-5 and TRBJ2-3, reads DARVTQTPRHKVTEMGQEVTMRCQPILGHNTVFWYRQTMMQGLELLAYFRNRAPLDDSGMPKDRFSAEMPDATLATLKIQPSEPRDSAVYFCASGLSSTDTQYFGPGTRLTVL.

This clone was detected only once. V gene TRBV6-6 combines with J gene TRBJ1-4; D is perhaps TRBD1 (5 bases). Germline CDR1 is MNHNY and CDR2 is SVGAGI (reference sequence). V was cut by 6 bases and J by 0 bases, with 29 bases left in between. The CDR3 length is 21 residues. The CDR3 reads CASSLLVRRGLLLATNEKLFF. As DNA, the CDR3 is TGTGCCAGCAGCCTCCTTGTACGGAGGGGTCTTCTTCTTGCAACTAATGAAAAACTGTTTTTT.

The rearrangement uses TRBV7-9 and TRBJ2-4; no clear D. This CDR3 has 12 residues. Germline assignment: CDR1 SEHNR and CDR2 FQNEAQ (reference sequence). Trimming pared 5 bases from V and 7 bases from J, leaving 9 bases between. The chain's CDR3 is CASSQNRNIQYF. The CDR3 region has the DNA TGTGCCAGCAGCCAAAATCGGAACATTCAGTACTTC.

The chain couples TRBV2 to TRBJ2-2; 7 nucleotides agree with TRBD1. V was pared by 6 bases and J by 2 bases, with 6 bases of the junction left unmatched. The CDR3 sequence is 15 residues long. Looked up from germline, CDR1 is SNHLY and CDR2 is FYNNEI. CDR3 in DNA: TGTGCCAGCAGCAGTGAGGGGGCAAACACCGGGGAGCTGTTTTTT. This codes for CASSSEGANTGELFF.

The CDR3 sequence: CASSRQAGDIQYF. The CDR3 region has the DNA TGTGCCAGCAGTCGACAGGCCGGGGACATTCAGTACTTC. The chain joins TRBV7-2 to TRBJ2-4, with D possibly being TRBD1 (6 bases). V lost 6 bases and J 8 bases, leaving 14 bases between the germline ends. Germline V lookup: CDR1 SGHTA, CDR2 FQGNSA. CDR3 length: 13 amino acids.

The chain recombines TRBV7-8 with TRBJ1-4; D may be TRBD1 (6 bases). The CDR3 is 18 residues long. Trimming shortened V by 4 bases and J by 0 bases, and 18 bases separated the two germline ends. CDR1 is SGHVS, CDR2 FQNEAQ, per germline. The CDR3 DNA sequence: TGTGCCAGCAGCTCAAGGCCTAGGGGGTGGGCAACTAATGAAAAACTGTTTTTT. Translation: CASSSRPRGWATNEKLFF.

The rearrangement uses TRBV18 and TRBJ2-3, with D possibly being TRBD1 (5 bases). Trimming pared 4 bases from V and 0 bases from J, leaving 5 bases between. This CDR3 spans 13 amino acids. CDR1 and CDR2 (germline): KGHSH, LQKENI. CDR3 loop: CASSRQSTDTQYF. The CDR3 DNA is TGTGCCAGCTCACGACAGAGCACAGATACGCAGTATTTT.

This clone was detected only once. The J gene is TRBJ2-2, the V gene TRBV3-1 (or the pseudogene TRBV3-2); 14 positions agree with TRBD2. The CDR3 totals 15 residues. The V and J ends lost 8 bases and 4 bases, in that order; junction bases with no gene match: 3. CDR1 LGHDT and CDR2 YNNKEL come from the germline V gene (reference sequence). In DNA, the CDR3 is TGTGCCAGCGACGGACTAGCGGGGGGCACCGGGGAGCTGTTTTTT. As protein: CASDGLAGGTGELFF.

V is TRBV7-8 and J is TRBJ2-7, with unresolved D. This CDR3 has 15 residues. The germline V and J ends were trimmed by 5 bases and 5 bases, with 19 bases remaining between them. Germline CDR1 is SGHVS and CDR2 is FQNEAQ. The CDR3 is CASSTSVSPGNEQYF. The CDR3 nucleotides are TGTGCCAGCAGCACCTCAGTTAGCCCCGGAAACGAGCAGTACTTC.

The rearrangement uses TRBV12-2 and TRBJ1-5. TRBV12-2 is described as a pseudogene. CDR3 length: 11 residues. The CDR3 nucleotides are TGTGCAAGTCGCCTGAATCAGCCCCAGCATTTT. Translating it yields CASRLNQPQHF.

The chain uses TRBV9 and TRBJ2-5, with 11 bases that match TRBD2. Germline CDR1 is SGDLS and CDR2 is YYNGEE. V lost 3 bases to trimming and J lost 2 bases; unmatched junction nucleotides: 6. The CDR3 is 16 residues long. The CDR3 sequence: CASSATSGGGQETQYF. The CDR3 region has the DNA TGTGCCAGCAGCGCCACTAGCGGGGGAGGACAAGAGACCCAGTACTTC.

The chain couples TRBV5-1 to TRBJ1-1; TRBD1 agrees at 9 bases. This CDR3 spans 14 amino acids. With V trimmed by 4 bases and J by 4 bases, 5 bases remained unmatched. The germline gives CDR1 SGHRS, CDR2 YFSETQ. CDR3 sequence: CASSLQDRGTEAFF. Here the CDR3 DNA reads TGCGCCAGCAGCCTCCAGGACAGGGGCACTGAAGCTTTCTTT.

The CDR3 DNA reads as TGTGCCAGCAGTATGGGAAGACAGGAAGGGTTCTTC. Translation gives CASSMGRQEGFF. The V and J genes are TRBV2 and TRBJ2-1; a weak D match, TRBD1 (6 bases). CDR1 SNHLY and CDR2 FYNNEI come from the germline V gene. Trimming shortened V by 5 bases and J by 15 bases, and 17 bases separated the two germline ends. CDR3 length equals 12 residues.

The chain uses TRBV6-5 and TRBJ2-2; D is unclear. Germline CDR1 and CDR2: MNHEY and SVGAGI. V shed 2 bases and J shed 0 bases, with 7 bases lying between them. CDR3 length: 15 residues. CDR3: CASSYMGTNTGELFF. CDR3 sequence (DNA): TGTGCCAGCAGTTACATGGGCACGAACACCGGGGAGCTGTTTTTT.

The rearrangement uses TRBV5-6 and TRBJ2-3, with 11 bases fitting TRBD2. Germline V gives CDR1 SGHDT, CDR2 YYEEEE. Losses at the gene ends were 4 bases for V and 6 bases for J; bases not matched to a gene: 10. CDR3 length: 16 amino acids. CDR3 region: CASSVWLAGGLDTQYF. DNA of the CDR3: TGTGCCAGCAGCGTATGGTTAGCGGGGGGGTTGGATACGCAGTATTTT.

This rearrangement joins TRBV18 to TRBJ1-1; 7 nucleotides line up with TRBD1. The V and J ends lost 1 base and 5 bases, in that order; junction bases with no gene match: 4. The CDR3 loop spans 14 amino acids. CDR1 and CDR2 (germline): KGHSH, LQKENI. In DNA form, the CDR3 reads TGTGCCAGCTCACCACAGGGGGCGGGAACTGAAGCTTTCTTT. Protein sequence: CASSPQGAGTEAFF.

The chain carries TRBV4-1 and TRBJ1-5, with 7 nucleotides matching TRBD1. The CDR3 contains 17 residues. The junction had 10 bases not matched to a gene; V was cut back by 2 bases and J by 3 bases. CDR1 is MGHRA and CDR2 is YSYEKL in the germline V gene. The CDR3, as DNA: TGCGCCAGCAGCCAAACAAAACCGACAGGGTACAATCAGCCCCAGCATTTT. Amino acids: CASSQTKPTGYNQPQHF.

The chain carries TRBV5-4 and TRBJ2-4; 8 positions agree with TRBD1. Germline lookup yields CDR1 SGHNT and CDR2 YYREEE (reference sequence). V was clipped by 4 bases and J by 7 bases; unmatched bases: 7. The CDR3 is 14 amino acids. CDR3: CASSHGQGRNIQYF. The CDR3, as DNA: TGTGCCAGCAGCCATGGACAGGGACGGAACATTCAGTACTTC.

The J gene is TRBJ2-2, the V gene TRBV5-6, with unresolved D. The V gene lost 0 bases and the J gene lost 0 bases, with 12 bases spanning the gap. CDR3 length: 17 residues. CDR1 and CDR2 from the germline V gene are SGHDT and YYEEEE. Here the CDR3 reads CASSLVPQAANTGELFF. CDR3 coding DNA: TGTGCCAGCAGCTTGGTCCCGCAGGCCGCGAACACCGGGGAGCTGTTTTTT.

CDR3 loop: CASSYGWQGNTEAFF. CDR3 bases: TGTGCCAGCAGTTATGGGTGGCAGGGGAACACTGAAGCTTTCTTT. The chain has TRBV6-5 and TRBJ1-1; possibly TRBD1 for D (5 bases). The CDR3 runs 15 residues. Per germline, CDR1 MNHEY and CDR2 SVGAGI. Trimming pared 3 bases from V and 1 base from J, leaving 12 bases between.

V and J are TRBV6-1 and TRBJ2-7; TRBD1 agrees at 8 bases. After removal of 2 bases from V and 3 bases from J, the junction contained 9 bases not matched to a gene. Germline lookup yields CDR1 MNHNS and CDR2 SASEGT. The CDR3 spans 16 residues. The CDR3 DNA reads TGTGCCAGCAGTGAACATCAGGGGGCTAAGGGCTACGAGCAGTACTTC. Translated: CASSEHQGAKGYEQYF.

The V gene is TRBV14, the J gene TRBJ2-3, with D perhaps matching TRBD2 (5 bases). The length of the CDR3 is 14 residues. The germline gives CDR1 SGHDN, CDR2 FVKESK. V lost 0 bases and J lost 4, with 8 bases in between. The CDR3 is CASSQDRAADTQYF. The CDR3 DNA reads as TGTGCCAGCAGCCAAGATAGAGCGGCAGATACGCAGTATTTT.

The chain joins TRBV30 to TRBJ2-7; D gene unclear. Per germline, CDR1 GTSNPN and CDR2 SVGIG (reference sequence). This CDR3 has 11 amino acids. V was clipped by 0 bases and J by 5 bases, with 5 bases between them. In nucleotides, the CDR3 is TGTGCCTGGAGTGTAAGCCACGAGCAGTACTTC. As protein: CAWSVSHEQYF.

The V gene is TRBV11-2, the J gene TRBJ2-7, with 10 bases matching TRBD2. CDR1 and CDR2 (germline): SGHAT, FQNNGV. The V segment lost 4 bases and the J segment 3 bases; nucleotides outside the gene matches: 9. This CDR3 region has 16 residues. CDR3 amino acids: CASSSIGLAAIYEQYF. As DNA, the CDR3 is TGTGCCAGCAGCTCTATAGGACTAGCGGCAATCTACGAGCAGTACTTC. Full variable domain (rest looked up from reference TRBV11-2 and TRBJ2-7): EAGVAQSPRYKIIEKRQSVAFWCNPISGHATLYWYQQILGQGPKLLIQFQNNGVVDDSQLPKDRFSAERLKGVDSTLKIQPAKLEDSAVYLCASSSIGLAAIYEQYFGPGTRLTVT.

This clone came up a few times. The V gene is TRBV4-2, the J gene TRBJ1-1, with no clear D. Trimming left V 1 base short and J 3 bases short, with 12 bases between. This CDR3 spans 15 amino acids. In germline, CDR1 is LGHNA, CDR2 YNFKEQ. CDR3 bases: TGTGCCAGCAGCCAAGCCAGCGGATCGGACACTGAAGCTTTCTTT. It yields the protein CASSQASGSDTEAFF.